One and the same sample provided the 11 T cell receptor beta chains below, sequenced in a study of T cells in Graves' hyperthyroidism and ophthalmopathy. Researchers amplified the TCR beta CDR3 regions from RNA transcripts. The HTBI primer set was used in a first-round RT-PCR of the TCR CDR3. Each CDR3 protein gets one entry after TCRdb re-called the multiplex PCR reads with MiXCR. The sample has around 600,000 distinct CDR3 sequences; around 15% are singletons. The material sequenced was blood. Source of these receptors: a woman aged 45-60 years with Graves' ophthalmopathy.

The table lists this clonotype with many counts. This CDR3 reads CASSFHLAGGYEQYF. CDR3 coding DNA: TGTGCCAGCAGCTTCCATCTAGCGGGAGGTTACGAGCAGTACTTC. The chain is built from TRBV11-2 and TRBJ2-7; 11 nucleotides line up with TRBD2. With 3 bases clipped from V and 4 bases from J, the junction kept 5 bases outside the gene matches. Germline V lookup: CDR1 SGHAT, CDR2 FQNNGV. The CDR3 runs to 15 residues.

In its sample, this clonotype was seen many times. This chain joins TRBV13 and TRBJ2-7, with 7 bases matching TRBD1. CDR1 and CDR2 (germline): PRHDT, FYEKMQ (reference sequence). V lost 4 bases to trimming and J lost 1 base; unmatched junction nucleotides: 13. The CDR3 is 17 residues long. This CDR3 is CASSSDRDSRTSYEQYF. The CDR3 region has the DNA TGTGCCAGCAGCTCCGACCGGGACAGCAGGACTTCCTACGAGCAGTACTTC.

Ten or more counts support this clonotype. This chain joins TRBV30 and TRBJ1-1; D remains unclear. Trimming cost V 3 bases and J 1 base, with 15 bases left between them. The CDR3 length is 15 residues. Germline V lookup: CDR1 GTSNPN, CDR2 SVGIG (reference sequence). This chain's CDR3 is CAWRLEDGGNTEAFF. DNA of the CDR3: TGTGCCTGGAGGCTAGAGGATGGAGGGAACACTGAAGCTTTCTTT.

This clonotype was found a few times. The gene calls are TRBV20-1 and TRBJ2-5; D remains unclear. V lost 0 bases and J 3 bases, leaving 8 bases between the germline ends. This CDR3 contains 13 residues. In germline, CDR1 is DFQATT, CDR2 SNEGSKA (reference sequence). CDR3 sequence (DNA): TGCAGTGCTAGAGATTGGCTTAAAGAGACCCAGTACTTC. It codes for CSARDWLKETQYF.

The CDR3: CSVEQGLRKETQYF. CDR3 nucleotides: TGCAGCGTTGAACAGGGACTAAGAAAAGAGACCCAGTACTTC. The V and J genes are TRBV29-1 and TRBJ2-5; 7 bases agree with TRBD2. The CDR3 has 14 residues. The germline V gene encodes CDR1 SQVTM and CDR2 ANQGSEA. Trimming cost V 2 bases and J 3 bases; bases outside gene matches: 6.

This chain uses TRBV12-3 or TRBV12-4 with TRBJ1-6; unclear D gene. V lost 1 base to trimming and J lost 5 bases, with 6 bases between them. This CDR3 spans 14 amino acids. The CDR3: CASSLEQNNSPLHF. In DNA, the CDR3 is TGTGCCAGCAGTTTAGAGCAGAATAATTCACCCCTCCACTTT.

This clonotype was detected many times. The chain combines TRBV24-1 with TRBJ2-3, with TRBD2 matching 11 bases. V was pared by 3 bases and J by 5 bases, with 6 bases of the junction left unmatched. Germline assignment: CDR1 KGHDR and CDR2 SFDVKD. The CDR3 is 16 residues long. CDR3 residues: CATSDRSGRAGDTQYF. Written as DNA, the CDR3 is TGTGCCACCAGTGATCGTAGCGGGAGGGCCGGAGATACGCAGTATTTT.

This clonotype has a count of ten or more. The chain carries TRBV28 and TRBJ2-1; 11 bases fit TRBD1. Germline assignment: CDR1 MDHEN and CDR2 SYDVKM. V shed 4 bases and J 6 bases; nucleotides not matched to a gene: 5. This CDR3 comprises 15 residues. CDR3 amino acids: CASSSTGTGGNEQFF. The CDR3 nucleotides are TGTGCCAGCAGTTCCACCGGGACAGGGGGCAATGAGCAGTTCTTC.

This chain joins TRBV4-3 and TRBJ2-1; 10 bases are shared with TRBD2. CDR1 is LGHNA, CDR2 YSLEER, per germline. This CDR3 contains 14 residues. With 3 bases clipped from V and 6 bases from J, the junction kept 2 bases outside the gene matches. This CDR3 is CASSHLAGVNEQFF. The CDR3 DNA reads TGCGCCAGCAGCCATCTAGCGGGGGTCAATGAGCAGTTCTTC.

The chain couples TRBV20-1 to TRBJ2-7; tentative D call: TRBD2 (5 bases). CDR1 and CDR2 from the germline V gene are DFQATT and SNEGSKA (reference sequence). The germline V and J ends were trimmed by 6 bases and 6 bases, with 21 bases remaining between them. This CDR3 is built from 14 residues. The CDR3 reads CSALSRGSPSEQYF. The CDR3 DNA is TGCAGTGCCCTGAGCAGAGGGAGCCCCTCCGAGCAGTACTTC.

This chain uses TRBV25-1 with TRBJ1-6, with D possibly being TRBD1 (5 bases). Germline CDR1 is MGHDK and CDR2 is SYGVNS. V was shortened by 4 bases and J by 6 bases, with 13 bases between the two germline ends. This CDR3 is built from 15 residues. This CDR3 reads CASSAPGRLNSPLHF. CDR3 in DNA: TGTGCCAGCAGTGCACCGGGACGGCTTAATTCACCCCTCCACTTT.